The 6 T cell receptor beta chains reported below all come from one sample, sequenced in a study of blood T cell repertoires in COVID-19. Assay used: immunoSEQ multiplex PCR; TCRdb lists only in-frame clones, some missing. This sample has hundreds of thousands of clones; more than 85% occur once, and the top ten carry around 4.4%. Source material: peripheral blood. Every receptor here comes from a man between 40 and 49 years old with acute or convalescent COVID-19.

V usage is TRBV27 and J usage is TRBJ2-5; 7 nucleotides agree with TRBD2. Germline trimming cut 6 bases from V and 5 bases from J; bases unmatched to any gene: 18. The CDR3 totals 17 residues. Germline values: CDR1 MNHEY, CDR2 SMNVEV (reference sequence). The CDR3 sequence is CASSSNARGFFSETQYF. The CDR3 region has the DNA TGTGCCAGCAGCTCTAACGCGCGGGGGTTTTTCAGCGAGACCCAGTACTTC.

The gene calls are TRBV11-2 and TRBJ1-2; D unclear. In germline, CDR1 is SGHAT, CDR2 FQNNGV. This CDR3 is built from 14 residues. The V end was cut by 5 bases, the J end by 0 bases, with 10 bases between. The CDR3 region is CASSPPGANYGYTF. The CDR3, as DNA: TGTGCCAGCAGCCCGCCCGGAGCTAACTATGGCTACACCTTC.

This chain connects TRBV24-1 to TRBJ2-3; 7 bases match TRBD1. CDR1 is KGHDR, CDR2 SFDVKD, per germline. The V and J ends lost 6 bases and 0 bases, in that order; junction bases with no gene match: 5. The CDR3 is made up of 15 amino acids. The CDR3 is CATSLGTASTDTQYF. The CDR3 DNA is TGTGCCACCAGTCTAGGGACAGCAAGCACAGATACGCAGTATTTT.

This clone was counted between two and nine times. Other DNA sequences in the same sample also yield this CDR3. The rearrangement links TRBV9 to TRBJ1-1, with D unresolved. CDR1 is SGDLS and CDR2 is YYNGEE in the germline V gene. V was cut by 0 bases and J by 0 bases, with 3 bases left in between. This CDR3 has 13 residues. CDR3 bases: TGTGCCAGCAGCGTAGCCTTGAACACTGAAGCTTTCTTT. This encodes CASSVALNTEAFF.

This chain uses TRBV6-5 with TRBJ2-1; TRBD1 aligns across 9 bases. CDR1 and CDR2 (germline): MNHEY, SVGAGI. The V gene end was trimmed by 6 bases and the J gene end by 7 bases; junction bases not matched to a gene: 7. This CDR3 contains 14 residues. Here the CDR3 DNA reads TGTGCCAGCAGACGAATACAGGGGGCGAATGAGCAGTTCTTC. Its protein is CASRRIQGANEQFF.

J is TRBJ1-3 and V is TRBV14; D is uncertain. V shed 1 base and J shed 0 bases, with 13 bases lying between them. Germline CDR1 and CDR2: SGHDN and FVKESK. CDR3 length equals 17 residues. This CDR3 reads CASSQGGYGYSGNTIYF. The CDR3 nucleotides are TGTGCCAGCAGCCAAGGAGGGTATGGGTACTCTGGAAACACCATATATTTT.